The sample holds a few counts of the clone carrying this T cell receptor (beta chain). Its antigen remains unidentified. Method: immunoSEQ multiplex PCR; TCRdb's copy keeps in-frame clones and lacks some. The table records tens of thousands of clones, about 92% of them present only once. The entry originates in a study of brain T cells in children with intractable seizures. The study, taken as a whole, reports: Only CDR3 sequence similarity suggested viral specificity, without known HCMV serostatus. Pre-surgery blood may have been undersampled, hiding some clones.

The sequenced cases were selected for having the highest brain T cell transcript signatures. V shed 2 bases and J shed 7 bases, with 12 bases lying between them. The germline V gene has CDR1 SGHAT and CDR2 FQNNGV. The CDR3 contains 14 residues. The sample was peripheral blood, taken at surgery. The receptor was isolated from a boy in the first two years of life with tuberous sclerosis and intractable seizures. This sequence joins TRBV11-2 and TRBJ1-5; no clear D. The CDR3, as DNA: TGTGCCAGCAGCTTATCTGGGGATGCCCAGCCCCAGCATTTT. Its protein is CASSLSGDAQPQHF.